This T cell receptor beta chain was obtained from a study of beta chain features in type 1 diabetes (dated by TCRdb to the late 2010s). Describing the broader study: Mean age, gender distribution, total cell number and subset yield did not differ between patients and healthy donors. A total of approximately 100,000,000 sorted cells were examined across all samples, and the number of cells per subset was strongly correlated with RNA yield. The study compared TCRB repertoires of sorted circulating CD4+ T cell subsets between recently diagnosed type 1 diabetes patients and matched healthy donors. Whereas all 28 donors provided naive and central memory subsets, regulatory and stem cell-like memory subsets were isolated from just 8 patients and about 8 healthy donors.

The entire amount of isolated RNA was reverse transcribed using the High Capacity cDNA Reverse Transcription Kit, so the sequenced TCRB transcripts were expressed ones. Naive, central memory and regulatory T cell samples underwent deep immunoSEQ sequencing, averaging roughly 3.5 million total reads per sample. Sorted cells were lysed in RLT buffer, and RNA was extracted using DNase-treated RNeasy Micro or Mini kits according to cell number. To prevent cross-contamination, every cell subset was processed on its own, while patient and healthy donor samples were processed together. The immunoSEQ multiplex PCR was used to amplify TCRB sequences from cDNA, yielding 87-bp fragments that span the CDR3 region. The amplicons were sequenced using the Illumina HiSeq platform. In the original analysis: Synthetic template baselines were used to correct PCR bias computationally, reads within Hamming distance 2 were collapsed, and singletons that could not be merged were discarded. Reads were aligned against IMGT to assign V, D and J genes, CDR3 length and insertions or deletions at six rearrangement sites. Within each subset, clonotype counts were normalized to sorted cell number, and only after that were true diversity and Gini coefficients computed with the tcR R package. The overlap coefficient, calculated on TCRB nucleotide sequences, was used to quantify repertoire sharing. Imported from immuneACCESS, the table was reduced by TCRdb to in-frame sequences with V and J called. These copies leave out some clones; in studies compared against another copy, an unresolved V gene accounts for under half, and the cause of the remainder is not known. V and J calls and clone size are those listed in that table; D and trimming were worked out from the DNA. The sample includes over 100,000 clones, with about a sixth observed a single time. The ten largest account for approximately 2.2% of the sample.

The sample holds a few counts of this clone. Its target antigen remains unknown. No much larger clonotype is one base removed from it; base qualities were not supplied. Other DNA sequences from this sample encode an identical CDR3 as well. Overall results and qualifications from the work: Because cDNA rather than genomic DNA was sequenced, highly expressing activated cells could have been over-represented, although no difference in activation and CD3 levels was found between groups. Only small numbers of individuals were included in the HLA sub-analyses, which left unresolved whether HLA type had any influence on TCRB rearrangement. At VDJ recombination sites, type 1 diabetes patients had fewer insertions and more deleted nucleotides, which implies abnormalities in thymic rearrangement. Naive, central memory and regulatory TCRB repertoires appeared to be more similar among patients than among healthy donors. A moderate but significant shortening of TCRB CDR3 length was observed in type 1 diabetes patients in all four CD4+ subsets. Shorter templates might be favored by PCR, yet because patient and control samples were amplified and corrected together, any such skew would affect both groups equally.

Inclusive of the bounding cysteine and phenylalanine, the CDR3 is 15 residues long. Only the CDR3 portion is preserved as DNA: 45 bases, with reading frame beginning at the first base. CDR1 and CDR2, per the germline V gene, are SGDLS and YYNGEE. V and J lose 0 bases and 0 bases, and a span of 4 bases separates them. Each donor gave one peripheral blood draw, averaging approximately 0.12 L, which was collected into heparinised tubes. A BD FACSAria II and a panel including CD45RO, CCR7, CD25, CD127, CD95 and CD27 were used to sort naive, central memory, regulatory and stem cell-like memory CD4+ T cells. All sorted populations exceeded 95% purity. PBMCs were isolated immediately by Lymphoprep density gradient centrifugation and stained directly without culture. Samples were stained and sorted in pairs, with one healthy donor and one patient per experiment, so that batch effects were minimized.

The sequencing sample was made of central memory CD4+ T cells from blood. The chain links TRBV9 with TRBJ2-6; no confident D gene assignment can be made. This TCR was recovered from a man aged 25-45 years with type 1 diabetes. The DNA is TGTGCCAGCAGCGTAGCAGGCTCTGGGGCCAACGTCCTGACTTTC. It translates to CASSVAGSGANVLTF.